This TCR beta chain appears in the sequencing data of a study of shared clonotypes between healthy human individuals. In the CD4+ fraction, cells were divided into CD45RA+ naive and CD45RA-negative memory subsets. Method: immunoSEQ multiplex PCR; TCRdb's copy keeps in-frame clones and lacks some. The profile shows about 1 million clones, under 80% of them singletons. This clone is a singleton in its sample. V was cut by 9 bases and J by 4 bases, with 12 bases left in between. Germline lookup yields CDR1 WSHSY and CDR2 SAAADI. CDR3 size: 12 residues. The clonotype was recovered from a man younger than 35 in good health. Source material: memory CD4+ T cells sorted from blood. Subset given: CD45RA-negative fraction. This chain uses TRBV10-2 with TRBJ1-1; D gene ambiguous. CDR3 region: CASRRTTTEAFF. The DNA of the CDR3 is TGCGCCAGTCGTCGGACGACCACTGAAGCTTTCTTT.